This is a list of T cell receptor beta chains from one sample in a study of shared clonotypes between healthy human individuals. Using immunoSEQ multiplex PCR, the repertoire was profiled, and TCRdb retains in-frame clones only, with some absent. The sample lists 150,000 to 200,000 clones; 90% to 95% were seen once. Sequenced input: naive CD4+ T cells sorted from blood. These receptors were taken from a young woman in good health. Each CDR3 is given with its conserved first and last residue. The D gene is left open where the match is weak. Size is omitted from some rows. Given values are once, few, many or a class for expanded clones.

TRBJ1-1 | NA | TRBV7-2 | NA | CASSFSFPVKAFF | TGTGCCAGCAGCTTTTCGTTCCCAGTGAAAGCTTTCTTT
TRBJ1-2 | NA | TRBV6-4 | NA | CASSDSGGNYGYTF | TGTGCCAGCAGTGACTCAGGCGGGAACTATGGCTACACCTTC
TRBJ1-4 | NA | TRBV2 | NA | CASSYPGRTTNEKLFF | TGTGCCAGCAGTTATCCGGGACGGACAACTAATGAAAAACTGTTTTTT
TRBJ2-6 | NA | TRBV30 | NA | CAWTAGSSGANVLTF | TGTGCCTGGACGGCAGGTAGCTCTGGGGCCAACGTCCTGACTTTC
TRBJ1-5 | NA | TRBV19 | NA | CASSIGQGRSNQPQHF | TGTGCCAGTAGTATAGGGCAGGGTAGGAGCAATCAGCCCCAGCATTTT
TRBJ2-7 | NA | TRBV10-3 | NA | CAIRTSGYEQYF | TGTGCCATAAGGACCTCCGGGTACGAGCAGTACTTC
TRBJ1-4 | NA | TRBV27 | NA | CASGVVGTSTNEKLFF | TGTGCCAGCGGTGTGGTCGGGACATCAACTAATGAAAAACTGTTTTTT
TRBJ1-4 | NA | TRBV7-2 | TRBD1 | CASSSGTAVEKLFF | TGTGCCAGCAGCTCCGGGACAGCCGTCGAAAAACTGTTTTTT
TRBJ2-7 | NA | TRBV28 | NA | CASSTTGTASYEQYF | TGTGCCAGCAGTACTACCGGGACGGCCTCCTACGAGCAGTACTTC
TRBJ2-3 | NA | TRBV2 | NA | CASSGVPADTQYF | TGTGCCAGCAGTGGGGTTCCGGCAGATACGCAGTATTTT
TRBJ2-6 | once | TRBV5-1 | NA | CASSLSGWAAGSGTNVLTF | TGCGCCAGCAGCTTGTCAGGGTGGGCAGCCGGTTCGGGGACCAACGTCCTGACTTTC
TRBJ2-7 | NA | TRBV9 | NA | CASSVAPNSYEQYF | TGTGCCAGCAGCGTAGCTCCCAACTCCTACGAGCAGTACTTC
TRBJ2-3 | once | TRBV7-9 | NA | CASRKLATDTQYF | TGTGCCAGCAGGAAGTTAGCTACAGATACGCAGTATTTT
TRBJ1-6 | NA | TRBV18 | NA | CASSPLRDGGSYNSPLHF | TGTGCCAGCTCACCACTCCGGGACGGAGGCTCCTATAATTCACCCCTCCACTTT
TRBJ2-7 | NA | TRBV7-9 | NA | CASSLTAGTTYEQYF | TGTGCCAGCAGCTTAACGGCAGGGACCACCTACGAGCAGTACTTC
TRBJ1-4 | NA | TRBV18 | NA | CASSRMGGSEKLFF | TGTGCCAGCTCGCGGATGGGAGGGAGTGAAAAACTGTTTTTT
TRBJ2-3 | once | TRBV19 | TRBD1 | CASSGDRGVSTDTQYF | TGTGCCAGTAGTGGGGACAGGGGGGTTAGCACAGATACGCAGTATTTT
TRBJ2-3 | once | TRBV7-2 | TRBD2 | CASSSGLAGYTDTQYF | TGTGCCAGCAGCTCCGGACTAGCGGGATACACAGATACGCAGTATTTT
TRBJ1-3 | NA | TRBV10-3 | NA | CAISESDLSGNTIYF | TGTGCCATCAGTGAGTCGGACCTCTCTGGAAACACCATATATTTT
TRBJ1-5 | NA | TRBV28 | NA | CASYPEGGANNQPQHF | TGTGCCAGCTACCCCGAGGGGGGAGCTAACAATCAGCCCCAGCATTTT
TRBJ1-1 | NA | TRBV5-8 | NA | CASSSGRGWTEAFF | TGTGCCAGCAGTTCAGGTCGGGGATGGACTGAAGCTTTCTTT
TRBJ2-5 | NA | TRBV29-1 | TRBD2 | CSVVGSGRGETQYF | TGCAGCGTTGTGGGCAGCGGGAGGGGAGAGACCCAGTACTTC
TRBJ2-7 | NA | TRBV7-9 | TRBD1 | CASSLVQGGGEQYF | TGTGCCAGCAGCTTAGTTCAAGGGGGCGGCGAGCAGTACTTC
TRBJ2-6 | NA | TRBV6-4 | NA | CASSDSRSGVTPGANVLTF | TGTGCCAGCAGTGACTCGAGATCAGGGGTTACCCCTGGGGCCAACGTCCTGACTTTC
TRBJ1-2 | NA | TRBV4-1 | NA | CASRGVRDYGYTF | TGCGCCAGCAGAGGAGTTCGGGACTATGGCTACACCTTC
TRBJ2-6 | NA | TRBV7-9 | NA | CASSFTRAQLNSGANVLTF | TGTGCCAGCAGCTTTACCCGGGCGCAGCTCAACTCTGGGGCCAACGTCCTGACTTTC
TRBJ1-1 | NA | TRBV10-3 | NA | CAISGPGLAEAFF | TGTGCCATCTCGGGCCCGGGCTTGGCTGAAGCTTTCTTT
TRBJ2-7 | NA | TRBV15 | TRBD1 | CATSRLGTGGYEQYF | TGTGCCACCAGCAGGCTTGGGACAGGGGGTTACGAGCAGTACTTC
TRBJ2-7 | NA | TRBV28 | TRBD2 | CASSQHLAGDGDEQYF | TGTGCCAGCAGTCAACATCTAGCGGGAGACGGGGACGAGCAGTACTTC
TRBJ2-7 | NA | TRBV28 | NA | CASRELHISSYEQYF | TGTGCCAGCAGGGAACTACACATTTCATCCTACGAGCAGTACTTC
TRBJ2-7 | NA | TRBV7-9 | TRBD2 | CASSSRAGASGEQYF | TGTGCCAGCAGCTCCAGGGCGGGAGCATCGGGGGAGCAGTACTTC
TRBJ1-1 | NA | TRBV28 | NA | CASSPPGHGNTEAFF | TGTGCCAGCAGTCCTCCGGGACACGGGAACACTGAAGCTTTCTTT
TRBJ2-5 | NA | TRBV29-1 | NA | CSVAPGPQETQYF | TGCAGCGTGGCTCCGGGGCCTCAAGAGACCCAGTACTTC
TRBJ2-1 | NA | TRBV2 | NA | CASAGLARIDEQFF | TGTGCCAGTGCAGGGCTAGCTCGAATAGATGAGCAGTTCTTC
TRBJ1-2 | NA | TRBV19 | TRBD1 | CASSGQEDYGYTF | TGTGCCAGTTCGGGACAGGAAGACTATGGCTACACCTTC
TRBJ2-1 | NA | TRBV29-1 | NA | CSVRQISYNEQFF | TGCAGCGTAAGACAGATCTCCTACAATGAGCAGTTCTTC
TRBJ2-3 | once | TRBV5-4 | NA | CASSSLGDTDTQYF | TGTGCCAGCAGCTCCTTAGGGGACACAGATACGCAGTATTTT
TRBJ1-5 | NA | TRBV7-3 | NA | CASSLTRERFFRLGKYQPQHF | TGTGCCAGCAGCTTAACGCGGGAACGTTTTTTTCGTCTGGGGAAATATCAGCCCCAGCATTTT
TRBJ2-7 | NA | TRBV27 | NA | CASKGGVVSEQYF | TGTGCCAGCAAGGGGGGGGTGGTGAGCGAGCAGTACTTC
TRBJ2-7 | once | TRBV4-2 | NA | CASSQVVQSEQYF | TGTGCCAGCAGCCAAGTGGTCCAGTCCGAGCAGTACTTC
TRBJ2-1 | NA | TRBV4-2 | NA | CASSQDLGAGNYNEQFF | TGTGCCAGCAGCCAAGATTTGGGGGCAGGGAACTACAATGAGCAGTTCTTC
TRBJ2-6 | NA | TRBV11-2 | NA | CASSLDLPTVAGANVLTF | TGTGCCAGCAGCTTAGATCTCCCGACAGTTGCTGGGGCCAACGTCCTGACTTTC
TRBJ2-1 | NA | TRBV4-2 | NA | CASSQDVQSYNEQFF | TGTGCCAGCAGCCAAGATGTACAATCCTACAATGAGCAGTTCTTC
TRBJ2-7 | NA | TRBV2 | NA | CASSEFWNTEQYF | TGTGCCAGCAGTGAATTTTGGAATACCGAGCAGTACTTC
TRBJ2-1 | NA | TRBV7-6 | TRBD1 | CASRAGTGSYNEQFF | TGTGCCAGCAGGGCCGGGACAGGCTCCTACAATGAGCAGTTCTTC
TRBJ1-1 | NA | TRBV10-3 | NA | CAISENQANTEAFF | TGTGCCATCAGTGAAAATCAAGCGAACACTGAAGCTTTCTTT
TRBJ1-4 | NA | TRBV9 | NA | CASSPSSLSEKLFF | TGTGCCAGCAGCCCAAGCAGTTTGTCTGAAAAACTGTTTTTT
TRBJ2-7 | NA | TRBV11-2 | NA | CASSSYSYEQYF | TGTGCCAGCAGCAGCTATTCCTACGAGCAGTACTTC